The rows below give T cell receptor beta chains drawn from one sample of a study of blood T cell repertoires in COVID-19. Only in-frame clones appear in the TCRdb table, and some are missing; sequencing was by immunoSEQ multiplex PCR. Here the sample spans a few hundred thousand clones, 70% to 90% being singletons. The source material was PBMCs or T cells enriched from blood (not recorded which). The receptor source for this set is a man aged 25-40 years who had recovered from COVID-19. The conserved cysteine and the conserved F or W are not part of the CDR3 here.

cdr3_aa: ASSLGQGGGYT
v_call: TRBV5-1
j_call: TRBJ1-2

cdr3_aa: ASSPPNYGYT
v_call: TRBV7-9
j_call: TRBJ1-2

cdr3_aa: ASSPLPNTGELF
v_call: TRBV19
j_call: TRBJ2-2

cdr3_aa: ASSQDRVSADTQY
v_call: TRBV4-3
j_call: TRBJ2-3

cdr3_aa: ASSSPGLPTNTGELF
v_call: TRBV7-8
j_call: TRBJ2-2

cdr3_aa: SVDTPPGELF
v_call: TRBV29-1
j_call: TRBJ2-2

cdr3_aa: ASSPPTGANTEAF
v_call: TRBV18
j_call: TRBJ1-1

cdr3_aa: SASGGPLNTEAF
v_call: TRBV20-1
j_call: TRBJ1-1

cdr3_aa: ASSLAQGSDTQY
v_call: TRBV5-1
j_call: TRBJ2-3

cdr3_aa: ASSPGHAVNEQF
v_call: TRBV5-4
j_call: TRBJ2-1

cdr3_aa: ASSLEPSGYEQY
v_call: TRBV11-2
j_call: TRBJ2-7

cdr3_aa: ASSQGGTEAF
v_call: TRBV14
j_call: TRBJ1-1

cdr3_aa: ASSLGPGENYEQY
v_call: TRBV5-6
j_call: TRBJ2-7

cdr3_aa: ASNPKPGDNTEAF
v_call: TRBV19
j_call: TRBJ1-1

cdr3_aa: ASSDRTGGAYYGYT
v_call: TRBV2
j_call: TRBJ1-2

cdr3_aa: AISELAGPGELPLYYGYT
v_call: TRBV10-3
j_call: TRBJ1-2

cdr3_aa: ATSRTSTGANEKLF
v_call: TRBV15
j_call: TRBJ1-4

cdr3_aa: ASSVEASGVVYNEQF
v_call: TRBV9
j_call: TRBJ2-1